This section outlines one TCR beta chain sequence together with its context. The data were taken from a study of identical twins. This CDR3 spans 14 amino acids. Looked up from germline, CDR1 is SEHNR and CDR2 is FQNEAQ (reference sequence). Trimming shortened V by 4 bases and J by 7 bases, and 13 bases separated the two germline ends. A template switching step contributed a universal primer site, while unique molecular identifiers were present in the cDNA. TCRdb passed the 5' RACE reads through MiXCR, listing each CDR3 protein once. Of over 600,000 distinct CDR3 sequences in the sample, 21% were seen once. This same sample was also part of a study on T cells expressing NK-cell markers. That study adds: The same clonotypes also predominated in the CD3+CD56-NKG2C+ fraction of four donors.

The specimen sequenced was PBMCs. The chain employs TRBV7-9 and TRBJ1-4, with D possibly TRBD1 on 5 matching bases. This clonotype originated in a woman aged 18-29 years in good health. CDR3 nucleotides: TGTGCCAGCAGCTATCCGGGACGGCCTGAAAAACTGTTTTTT. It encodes CASSYPGRPEKLFF.